This is a list of T cell receptor beta chains from one sample in a study of T cell repertoires in cytomegalovirus infection. TCRdb reprocessed the reads with MiXCR, giving one entry per CDR3 protein. The sample holds about 130,000 distinct CDR3 sequences, about 32% seen once. These TCRs are of unknown antigen specificity. This specimen was CD8+ T cells from cultured PBMCs, taken from culture after CMV antigen stimulation. These receptors were collected from a human donor in good health (CMV status not recorded). Some clones in this sample may be carry-over from other donors' samples. Each CDR3 is given with its conserved first and last residue. A D gene is named only where the DNA matches it firmly. Only part of the rows carry a size: once, few, many, or a class if the clone is expanded.

d_gene	abundance	v_gene	j_gene	len	CDR3nt	CDR3aa
NA	NA	TRBV7-9	TRBJ2-7	13	TGTGCCAGCAGCTCTCAGGGAAGGATGGAGCAGTACTTC	CASSSQGRMEQYF
NA	few	TRBV15	TRBJ2-3	14	TGTGCCACCAGCCCGATTCAGAGCACAGATACGCAGTATTTT	CATSPIQSTDTQYF
NA	NA	TRBV10-3	TRBJ1-1	18	TGTGCCATCAGTCCTTGTCAACCAGGCTCTCCGATGAACACTGAAGCTTTCTTT	CAISPCQPGSPMNTEAFF
NA	few	TRBV7-9	TRBJ2-3	13	TGTGCCAGCAGCCCCATGACGGGGGATACGCAGTATTTT	CASSPMTGDTQYF
TRBD1	NA	TRBV4-1	TRBJ2-1	16	TGCGCCAGCAGCCAAGGAACGGGACAGGTTTTTCATGAGCTGTTCTTC	CASSQGTGQVFHELFF
TRBD2	NA	TRBV2	TRBJ2-1	12	TGTGCCAGCAGTCCGACTAGCGTGGAGCAGTTCTTC	CASSPTSVEQFF
TRBD1	NA	TRBV27	TRBJ1-2	13	TGTGCCAGCAGTCCCCAGACAGGGGTAGGCTACACCTTC	CASSPQTGVGYTF
NA	many	TRBV12-3/TRBV12-4	TRBJ1-5	14	TGTGCCAGCACCCAAGGGGCGACCAATCAGCCCCAGCATTTT	CASTQGATNQPQHF
NA	NA	TRBV2	TRBJ2-7	12	TGTGCCAGCAGCGCGCGGGGCAGGGAGCAGTACTTC	CASSARGREQYF
NA	NA	TRBV12-3/TRBV12-4	TRBJ2-1	14	TGTGCCAGCAGCACAGAGGGACCCCGGGACTCAGATTTCTTC	CASSTEGPRDSDFF
TRBD2	NA	TRBV6-6	TRBJ2-7	14	TGTGCCAGCAGTCCCAGCGGGGGGGTCTACGAGCAGTACTTC	CASSPSGGVYEQYF
TRBD1	NA	TRBV4-1	TRBJ1-5	13	TGCGCCAGCAGCCAGGACAGGGTTCAGCCCCAGCATTTT	CASSQDRVQPQHF
TRBD2	NA	TRBV7-2	TRBJ2-1	16	TGTGCCAGCAGCTTAGTCGGCGGGGGGGCCTACAATGAGCAGTTCTTC	CASSLVGGGAYNEQFF
TRBD2	NA	TRBV28	TRBJ2-3	14	TGTGCCAGCAGTCTCGGACTAGCGAGAGATACGCAGTATTTT	CASSLGLARDTQYF
TRBD2	NA	TRBV10-2	TRBJ2-7	14	TGCGCCAGCAGAGCGGGGGGCCCTACCTACGAGCAGTACTTC	CASRAGGPTYEQYF
NA	many	TRBV5-5	TRBJ2-7	13	TGTGCCAGCAGCTTGGGTCCCCTCTACGAGCAGTACTTC	CASSLGPLYEQYF
NA	NA	TRBV19	TRBJ1-2	17	TGTGCCAGTAGCCATATATCCCTGGAGGGGTTCGGCTATGGCTACACCTTC	CASSHISLEGFGYGYTF
NA	NA	TRBV27	TRBJ1-1	14	TGTGCCAGCAGTTTAGCCAGGAAGAACACTGAAGCTTTCTTT	CASSLARKNTEAFF
NA	few	TRBV19	TRBJ1-1	14	TGTGCCAGTAGTATAGCCCAGCCGAACACTGAAGCTTTCTTT	CASSIAQPNTEAFF
TRBD2	few	TRBV27	TRBJ2-1	15	TGTGCCAGCACCCTAAGAGCGGGGGTAATCAATGAGCAGTTCTTC	CASTLRAGVINEQFF
TRBD1	NA	TRBV10-2	TRBJ1-6	15	TGCGCCAGCAGACGAGGGACAGGGGCCCCTTCACCCCTCCACTTT	CASRRGTGAPSPLHF
NA	NA	TRBV13	TRBJ2-7	13	TGTGCCAGCAGTTCAGGGGCTAACTACGAGCAGTACTTC	CASSSGANYEQYF
TRBD1	many	TRBV6-1	TRBJ2-7	14	TGTGCCAGCAGCCAACAGGGGACCCAAAACGAGCAGTACTTC	CASSQQGTQNEQYF
NA	many	TRBV4-1	TRBJ2-1	17	TGCGCCAGCAGCCAAGAAGACGCGGGGCCCCTTTACAATGAGCAGTTCTTC	CASSQEDAGPLYNEQFF
NA	few	TRBV12-3/TRBV12-4	TRBJ1-1	13	TGTGCCAGCAGTTTTAGTTCGAACACTGAAGCTTTCTTT	CASSFSSNTEAFF
TRBD2	few	TRBV12-3/TRBV12-4	TRBJ2-1	15	TGTGCCAGCAGGGCGGGAGTGAACAGCTACAATGAGCAGTTCTTC	CASRAGVNSYNEQFF
NA	few	TRBV27	TRBJ1-5	15	TGTGCCAGCAGTCCAGGCGGGGGTGGCAATCAGCCCCAGCATTTT	CASSPGGGGNQPQHF
NA	NA	TRBV28	TRBJ1-1	14	TGTGCCAGCAGTTTTCGGGGGCTGAACACTGAAGCTTTCTTT	CASSFRGLNTEAFF
NA	few	TRBV19	TRBJ1-5	16	TGTGCCAGTACACCAAGCAACGGGCCCTCCAATCAGCCCCAGCATTTT	CASTPSNGPSNQPQHF
NA	medium-sized	TRBV7-2	TRBJ2-7	14	TGTGCCAGCAGCCCCGTTTCCGGGTACTACGAGCAGTACTTC	CASSPVSGYYEQYF
TRBD2	NA	TRBV6-2/TRBV6-3	TRBJ2-3	15	TGTGCCAGCAGTCCGGGACTAGCGGAAACAGATACGCAGTATTTT	CASSPGLAETDTQYF
NA	NA	TRBV7-2	TRBJ1-2	15	TGTGCCAGCAGCTTAGTCGCCCCGAAGATGGATGGCTACACCTTC	CASSLVAPKMDGYTF
NA	NA	TRBV6-2/TRBV6-3	TRBJ1-1	14	TGTGCCAGCAGTCCCCTCTTAAGGGACACTGAAGCTTTCTTT	CASSPLLRDTEAFF
NA	NA	TRBV7-3	TRBJ2-1	16	TGTGCCAGCAGCCCCGGGACGGCGTTGGGCTACGATGAGCAGTTCTTC	CASSPGTALGYDEQFF
TRBD1	NA	TRBV7-9	TRBJ2-7	12	TGTGCCAGCGGGACAGGCTCCTACGAGCAGTACTTC	CASGTGSYEQYF
NA	few	TRBV28	TRBJ2-4	12	TGTGCCAGCAGTTTACCGTACAGCATTCAGTACTTC	CASSLPYSIQYF
TRBD1	NA	TRBV18	TRBJ1-2	14	TGTGCCAGCTCATCGGGGACAGGGTCTAATGGCTACACCTTC	CASSSGTGSNGYTF
TRBD1	NA	TRBV6-8	TRBJ1-1	14	TGTGCCAGCAGTTACGGGCAGGGGGGCACTGAAGCTTTCTTT	CASSYGQGGTEAFF
NA	many	TRBV28	TRBJ2-2	14	TGTGCCAGCAGTTTACGGGGGTACACCGGGGAGCTGTTTTTT	CASSLRGYTGELFF
NA	NA	TRBV10-3	TRBJ1-1	11	TGTGCCATCAGTGAAGGGGCTGAGGCTTTCTTT	CAISEGAEAFF
NA	few	TRBV11-2	TRBJ2-3	14	TGTGCCAGCAGACGTGGGGGGAGCCTCGATACGCAGTATTTT	CASRRGGSLDTQYF
NA	many	TRBV5-6	TRBJ2-2	15	TGTGCCAGCAGCTTTGTAAGCTTGGGGACCGGGGAGCTGTTTTTT	CASSFVSLGTGELFF
NA	NA	TRBV27	TRBJ1-1	15	TGTGCCAGCAGTTTATCGGCAGGGATGAACACTGAAGCTTTCTTT	CASSLSAGMNTEAFF
NA	NA	TRBV7-3	TRBJ1-2	14	TGTGCCAGCAGCTTATACCTTGGGGCCCATGGCTACACCTTC	CASSLYLGAHGYTF
NA	few	TRBV20-1	TRBJ2-7	13	TGCAGTGCTAGGGGCGGGCTAGGCTACGAGCAGTACTTC	CSARGGLGYEQYF